This entry lists 26 T cell receptor beta chains sequenced from one sample in a study of blood T cell repertoires in COVID-19. The data were produced by immunoSEQ multiplex PCR, yet TCRdb's version contains in-frame clones alone and is incomplete. The sample has around 340,000 clones, around nine tenths seen once. Sequenced: peripheral blood. These receptors all stem from a woman aged 60 to 75 with COVID-19, enrolled during active disease.

This chain joins TRBV6-2 or TRBV6-3 and TRBJ2-2; TRBD2 matches at 9 bases. Per the germline V gene, CDR1 is MNHEY and CDR2 is SVGEGT. Trimming removed 0 bases from V and 3 bases from J; junction bases left unmatched: 2. The CDR3 has 16 amino acids. The CDR3 spells CASSYSLAGYTGELFF. CDR3 DNA: TGTGCCAGCAGTTACTCGCTAGCGGGGTACACCGGGGAGCTGTTTTTT.

The J gene is TRBJ1-1, the V gene TRBV18; 7 bases line up with TRBD1. Trimming cost V 5 bases and J 7 bases; bases outside gene matches: 10. This CDR3 region has 14 residues. Germline V lookup: CDR1 KGHSH, CDR2 LQKENI. Here the CDR3 DNA reads TGTGCCAGCTCAACAATTCAGGGGGTGAATGAAGCTTTCTTT. This codes for CASSTIQGVNEAFF.

This chain joins TRBV9 and TRBJ2-2; 7 nucleotides align to TRBD2. This CDR3 has 17 residues. Germline trimming cut 4 bases from V and 1 base from J; bases unmatched to any gene: 10. Germline V CDR1 and CDR2: SGDLS, YYNGEE. The CDR3 coding sequence is TGTGCCAGCAGCACCCCCAGCGGGGTCATGAACACCGGGGAGCTGTTTTTT. Its translation: CASSTPSGVMNTGELFF.

The V and J genes are TRBV10-3 and TRBJ2-7; weak D call: TRBD1 (6 bases). The V gene lost 3 bases and the J gene lost 1 base, with 19 bases spanning the gap. Germline V gene data show CDR1 as ENHRY and CDR2 as SYGVKD. The CDR3 covers 17 residues. The CDR3 region is CAISEGGPSQGSYEQYF. The CDR3 DNA reads as TGTGCCATCAGTGAAGGAGGACCGAGCCAGGGGTCCTACGAGCAGTACTTC.

The rearrangement joins TRBV6-1 to TRBJ1-1, with D hard to call. This CDR3 is built from 12 residues. The germline V gene has CDR1 MNHNS and CDR2 SASEGT. V lost 3 bases and J lost 5, with 7 bases in between. For the CDR3, the DNA is TGTGCCAGCAGTGACCCGCGGACTGAAGCTTTCTTT. Residues: CASSDPRTEAFF.

The rearrangement joins TRBV6-4 to TRBJ2-1; TRBD2 is a possible D gene (5 bases). The CDR3 runs to 14 residues. With 6 bases removed from V and 0 bases from J, the gap between germline ends came to 9 bases. Germline V gene data show CDR1 as MRHNA and CDR2 as SNTAGT. The CDR3 here is CASSHGGSYNEQFF. As DNA, the CDR3 is TGTGCCAGCAGCCACGGAGGCTCCTACAATGAGCAGTTCTTC.

The chain employs TRBV3-1 (or the pseudogene TRBV3-2) and TRBJ1-3, with 9 bases identical to TRBD1. CDR1 and CDR2 from the germline V gene are LGHDT and YNNKEL (reference sequence). The CDR3 consists of 16 residues. The J segment lost 5 bases and the V segment lost 0 bases, leaving 5 bases of the junction unmatched. The CDR3 protein is CASSQDGTGKRNTIYF. Written as DNA, the CDR3 is TGTGCCAGCAGCCAAGATGGGACAGGGAAGAGAAACACCATATATTTT.

The chain couples TRBV7-9 to TRBJ1-2, with unresolved D. The CDR3 spans 16 residues. The germline gives CDR1 SEHNR, CDR2 FQNEAQ (reference sequence). V lost 2 bases and J lost 4, with 17 bases in between. CDR3 protein: CASSLNTAPGGYGYTF. CDR3 nucleotides: TGTGCCAGCAGCTTAAACACGGCTCCCGGAGGCTATGGCTACACCTTC.

The V and J genes are TRBV5-1 and TRBJ2-7, with no clear D. V was pared by 2 bases and J by 2 bases, with 11 bases between. From germline, CDR1 is SGHRS and CDR2 YFSETQ. The CDR3 runs 14 residues. CDR3 nucleotide sequence: TGCGCCAGCAGCTTTAATTCAGATACCTACGAGCAGTACTTC. It yields the protein CASSFNSDTYEQYF.

As to this clone: The sample carries other DNA sequences with the same CDR3. V is TRBV5-1 and J is TRBJ1-1, with a tentative D call TRBD1 (6 bases). CDR3 length: 14 amino acids. Trimming took off 3 bases at V and 1 base at J, with 10 bases between the two ends. Germline CDR1 reads SGHRS; CDR2 reads YFSETQ. Written as DNA, the CDR3 is TGCGCCAGCAGCTGGGGACAACGGAACACTGAAGCTTTCTTT. Translating it yields CASSWGQRNTEAFF.

J is TRBJ2-5 and V is TRBV6-4; 10 positions agree with TRBD2. Germline V CDR1 and CDR2: MRHNA, SNTAGT. CDR3 size: 15 residues. Trimming removed 2 bases from V and 1 base from J; junction bases left unmatched: 1. The CDR3: CASSDQRGGQETQYF. In nucleotides, the CDR3 is TGTGCCAGCAGTGACCAGCGGGGGGGCCAAGAGACCCAGTACTTC.

The DNA of the CDR3 is TGTGCCAGCAGCTTGAGGACATCTAACTATGGCTACACCTTC. It is translated as CASSLRTSNYGYTF. This rearrangement joins TRBV5-4 to TRBJ1-2; perhaps TRBD1 as D (5 bases). The V end was cut by 1 base, the J end by 0 bases, with 7 bases between. The CDR3 runs 14 residues. Looked up from germline, CDR1 is SGHNT and CDR2 is YYREEE (reference sequence).

The V call is TRBV2, the J call TRBJ1-3, with D perhaps TRBD1 (6 bases). V was trimmed by 8 bases and J by 0 bases, leaving 8 bases between them. Per the germline V gene, CDR1 is SNHLY and CDR2 is FYNNEI. This CDR3 spans 13 amino acids. The CDR3 nucleotides are TGTGCCAGCGGACAGAACTCTGGAAACACCATATATTTT. Translation: CASGQNSGNTIYF.

The chain employs TRBV5-1 and TRBJ1-6; maybe TRBD1 (6 bases). Deletions cut 4 bases from V and 7 bases from J, with 12 bases between. The CDR3 loop spans 14 amino acids. In germline, CDR1 is SGHRS, CDR2 YFSETQ. CDR3 DNA sequence: TGCGCCAGCAGCGAGAGGGGGTGGAATTCACCCCTCCACTTT. It is translated as CASSERGWNSPLHF.

This clone occurred once. The rearrangement links TRBV28 to TRBJ2-3; 8 bases match TRBD2. CDR3 size: 14 residues. The trim removed 10 bases at V and 2 bases at J, leaving 8 bases unmatched. Germline V gene lookup returns CDR1 MDHEN and CDR2 SYDVKM. The CDR3 sequence is CATRTSRSTDTQYF. The CDR3 DNA is TGTGCCACCCGGACTAGCCGATCCACAGATACGCAGTATTTT.

The chain combines TRBV6-6 with TRBJ2-3; 9 bases are shared with TRBD2. The CDR3 sequence is 15 residues long. Germline trimming cut 5 bases from V and 2 bases from J; bases unmatched to any gene: 5. CDR1 is MNHNY and CDR2 is SVGAGI in the germline V gene (reference sequence). As DNA, the CDR3 is TGTGCCAGCAGTCCTAGCGGGGCGGCCACAGATACGCAGTATTTT. It specifies CASSPSGAATDTQYF.

This chain joins TRBV5-4 and TRBJ2-5; TRBD2 aligns across 10 bases. With 4 bases clipped from V and 1 base from J, the junction kept 7 bases outside the gene matches. Germline assignment: CDR1 SGHNT and CDR2 YYREEE (reference sequence). The CDR3 spans 16 residues. The CDR3 DNA is TGTGCCAGCAGCGGGGCTAGCGGGGGAACCCAAGAGACCCAGTACTTC. Protein: CASSGASGGTQETQYF.

The chain is built from TRBV6-5 and TRBJ1-2, with D perhaps matching TRBD1 (6 bases). The V end lost 3 bases, the J end lost 8 bases, and 16 bases lay between the germline ends. Germline CDR1 is MNHEY and CDR2 is SVGAGI. The CDR3 runs to 14 residues. The CDR3 DNA reads as TGTGCCAGCAGTTATGGGGGCGGAGCGGGAGGCTACACCTTC. It encodes CASSYGGGAGGYTF.

CDR3 sequence (DNA): TGTGCCAGCAGTTTGGGACAGAATAACTATGGCTACACCTTC. Residues: CASSLGQNNYGYTF. The J gene is TRBJ1-2, the V gene TRBV28; 7 positions match TRBD1. Per germline, CDR1 MDHEN and CDR2 SYDVKM. The CDR3 is 14 residues long. V shed 3 bases, J shed 1 base, and the junction held 2 bases outside the gene matches.

The chain joins TRBV5-1 to TRBJ2-5, with D perhaps TRBD1 (7 bases). V lost 5 bases, J lost 4 bases, and 18 bases lay in between. This CDR3 is 15 amino acids long. In germline, CDR1 is SGHRS, CDR2 YFSETQ. The CDR3 sequence is CASRMGTAGGETQYF. In DNA, the CDR3 is TGCGCCAGCAGAATGGGGACAGCCGGGGGAGAGACCCAGTACTTC. The full variable domain, rest sourced from reference TRBV5-1 and TRBJ2-5, is KAGVTQTPRYLIKTRGQQVTLSCSPISGHRSVSWYQQTPGQGLQFLFEYFSETQRNKGNFPGRFSGRQFSNSRSEMNVSTLELGDSALYLCASRMGTAGGETQYFGPGTRLLVL.

This sequence joins TRBV6-5 and TRBJ1-2; TRBD1 is a possible D gene (5 bases). The CDR3 sequence is 14 residues long. Trimming cost V 4 bases and J 4 bases, with 13 bases left between them. Germline V CDR1 and CDR2: MNHEY, SVGAGI. The CDR3 DNA follows: TGTGCCAGCAGTTTTACGTCCCAGGGCTATGGCTACACCTTC. Translating it yields CASSFTSQGYGYTF.

The chain recombines TRBV9 with TRBJ1-3; no definite D call. The CDR3 runs to 15 residues. CDR1 and CDR2 (germline): SGDLS, YYNGEE. V was cut by 0 bases and J by 0 bases, with 7 bases left in between. The CDR3 sequence: CASSVGGSSGNTIYF. The DNA of the CDR3 is TGTGCCAGCAGCGTAGGAGGAAGCTCTGGAAACACCATATATTTT.

The chain uses TRBV6-1 and TRBJ1-5; D not resolved. V lost 0 bases, J lost 10 bases, and 4 bases lay in between. From germline, CDR1 is MNHNS and CDR2 SASEGT. The CDR3 contains 11 residues. In DNA form, the CDR3 reads TGTGCCAGCAGTGAAGCGGCCCCCCAGCATTTT. This translates into CASSEAAPQHF.

The chain recombines TRBV12-3 or TRBV12-4 with TRBJ1-5, with TRBD1 identical over 8 bases. The CDR3 extends over 13 amino acids. V trimming: 5 bases; J trimming: 7 bases; junction bases outside the gene matches: 4. The CDR3 bases are TGTGCCAGCAGTCCAGGGGGCTGGCAGCCCCAGCATTTT. Its protein product is CASSPGGWQPQHF.

The chain has TRBV4-1 and TRBJ1-5; D gene uncertain. CDR3 length: 15 amino acids. The V gene's germline CDR1 is MGHRA and CDR2 YSYEKL. V gave up 4 bases and J gave up 0 bases, with 10 bases separating them. As DNA, the CDR3 is TGCGCCAGCAGCCGGGCTCGCTATAGCAATCAGCCCCAGCATTTT. Translating it yields CASSRARYSNQPQHF.

This chain joins TRBV2 and TRBJ1-1; D uncertain. The germline V gene encodes CDR1 SNHLY and CDR2 FYNNEI. Trimming removed 9 bases at V and 1 base at J, with 12 bases between. This CDR3 is 13 amino acids long. DNA of the CDR3: TGTGCCAGAGCGACCACCTCGAACACTGAAGCTTTCTTT. Translated, it gives CARATTSNTEAFF.